The TCR beta chain under discussion was sequenced for a study of cytomegalovirus exposure and HLA in healthy donors. Study at large: Prior work identified around 120 million unique TCR beta sequences in around 170 million T cells. Broader study findings: Rare TCR sequences predominated, though certain public TCRs were found in many donors. Segments of the TCR beta V type were, in most cases, productive about 87% or about 30% of the time in an earlier analysis.

This CDR3 has 13 amino acids. The V gene's germline CDR1 is SGHAT and CDR2 FQNNGV. The PCR had 60 Vbeta and 13 Jbeta primers. Clones were sequenced by immunoSEQ multiplex PCR, and TCRdb holds only the in-frame ones, with some missing. The profile shows roughly 93,000 clones, roughly 76% of them singletons. With regard to this clone: As yet, its antigen is unknown.

The chain recombines TRBV11-2 with TRBJ2-2, with 7 nucleotides matching TRBD1. The specimen was PBMCs. This TCR was sampled from a human donor in good health. CDR3 amino acids: CATRDSNTGELFF. The CDR3 bases are TGTGCTACTCGGGACAGCAACACCGGGGAGCTGTTTTTT.